These 13 T cell receptor beta chains came from one sample sequenced in a study of tumor-infiltrating lymphocytes in primary liver carcinoma. RNA was extracted from whole blood without cell sorting, alongside germline DNA. Starting from approximately 470 ng of total RNA, TCR beta cDNA was produced with a primer in the constant region. Construction of TCR beta libraries relied on three successive nested multiplex PCR rounds employing slightly modified ARM-PCR. TRBV1-TRBV30 forward primers and a C-beta reverse primer were used in the first two PCR rounds, which each ran for approximately 10 cycles. TCRdb reprocessed the multiplex PCR reads via MiXCR and lists one record per CDR3 protein. The sample has 300,000 to 350,000 distinct CDR3 sequences, around 60% seen once. Sequences were obtained from peripheral blood. Receptor source: a man in his forties or fifties with primary liver carcinoma and hepatitis B virus infection.

The chain links TRBV12-3 or TRBV12-4 to TRBJ1-1; 7 bases are a match to TRBD1. This CDR3 region has 14 residues. V lost 6 bases and J lost 5; bases outside the gene matches: 9. Here the CDR3 DNA reads TGTGCCAGCAGCCCTACAGGGGCTTTTACTGAAGCTTTCTTT. It encodes CASSPTGAFTEAFF.

As regards this clonotype: A much larger clone differs by one base, so this may be a read error. The V and J genes are TRBV6-1 and TRBJ2-3; tentative D call: TRBD1 (6 bases). Trimming pared 6 bases from V and 5 bases from J, leaving 15 bases between. Germline V gene lookup returns CDR1 MNHNS and CDR2 SASEGT. This CDR3 region has 14 residues. The CDR3: CASRDRSNKDTQYF. Written as DNA, the CDR3 is TGTGCCAGCAGGGACAGATCCAACAAAGATACGCAGTATTTT.

Points on this clonotype: Mismatch with germline at one junction end may stem from a read error. V and J are TRBV29-1 and TRBJ2-6; the D gene is possibly TRBD1 (5 bases). Germline V gives CDR1 SQVTM, CDR2 ANQGSEA. CDR3 length: 16 residues. As DNA, the CDR3 is TGCAGCGTTAGTAGGGGTTTTAGACCTGGGGCCAACGTCCTGACCTTC. Its translation is CSVSRGFRPGANVLTF.

Concerning this clonotype: The junction departs from germline at one end; a sequencing error may be responsible. CDR3 coding DNA: TGTGCCAGCGGCCAAGGACAGATTTACCGTCCTGGGGCCAACGTCCTGACTTTC. It specifies CASGQGQIYRPGANVLTF. The genes are TRBV14 and TRBJ2-6; D possibly corresponds to TRBD1 (6 bases). CDR1 is SGHDN, CDR2 FVKESK, per germline. The CDR3 spans 18 residues. Based on the CDR3 plus reference TRBV14 and TRBJ2-6, the full variable domain is EAGVTQFPSHSVIEKGQTVTLRCDPISGHDNLYWYRRVMGKEIKFLLHFVKESKQDESGMPNNRFLAERTGGTYSTLKVQPAELEDSGVYFCASGQGQIYRPGANVLTFGAGSRLTVL.

About this clonotype: A much larger clone lies a single base off, so this may be a read error. This chain connects TRBV4-1 to TRBJ2-5; TRBD1 matches 9 bases. The germline CDR1 and CDR2 sequences are MGHRA and YSYEKL. This CDR3 contains 15 residues. In nucleotides, the CDR3 is TGCGCCAGCAGCCAAGGGGGACAGGGTCAAGAGACCCGGTACTTC. This encodes CASSQGGQGQETRYF.

Worth noting for this clonotype: A read error is possible here, since a much larger clone lies one base away. The V and J genes are TRBV10-3 and TRBJ2-5; 7 bases align to TRBD2. CDR1 is ENHRY, CDR2 SYGVKD, per germline. The CDR3 has 13 residues. Losses at the gene ends were 3 bases for V and 5 bases for J; bases not matched to a gene: 3. DNA of the CDR3: TGTGCCATCAGTGATGGGAGGGCGGAGACCCAGTACTTC. Protein product: CAISDGRAETQYF.

For this clonotype: The junction differs from germline at one of its ends, possibly a read error. The chain employs TRBV6-1 and TRBJ2-7; either TRBD1 or TRBD2 may fit D (5 bases each). The CDR3 sequence is 15 residues long. Germline CDR1 and CDR2: MNHNS and SASEGT. DNA for the CDR3: TGTGCCGGCAGGGCTCGGGACGGAAGCTCCTACGAGCAGTACTTC. It is translated as CAGRARDGSSYEQYF.

Comment on this clonotype: One junction end does not reproduce the germline sequence, and a read error may be involved. The chain links TRBV11-2 to TRBJ2-3, with D tentatively TRBD2 (6 bases). Per germline, CDR1 SGHAT and CDR2 FQNNGV. The CDR3 runs to 14 residues. CDR3 nucleotides: TGTGACAGCAGCTTAGAGGGAGGACCAGATACGCAGTATTTT. It codes for CDSSLEGGPDTQYF.

This clonotype was picked up a small number of times. V gene TRBV12-3 or TRBV12-4 combines with J gene TRBJ1-4; D possibly corresponds to TRBD1 (6 bases). V was shortened by 6 bases and J by 7 bases, with 12 bases between the two germline ends. This CDR3 comprises 13 residues. CDR3 protein: CASSTGLREKLFF. DNA of the CDR3: TGTGCCAGCAGCACAGGGTTGCGTGAAAAACTGTTTTTT.

Points on this clonotype: One end of the junction does not line up with germline, which may come from a read error. The V and J genes are TRBV5-4 and TRBJ1-4; 7 bases match TRBD1. CDR1 and CDR2 from the germline V gene are SGHNT and YYREEE (reference sequence). This CDR3 contains 14 residues. The CDR3 region is CTSSSQGTNEKLFF. In DNA form, the CDR3 reads TGTACCAGCAGCTCACAGGGGACTAATGAAAAACTGTTTTTT.

Only a few counts were recorded for this clonotype. This may be a read error, as it is one base from a much larger clone. The chain couples TRBV6-6 to TRBJ1-2; 9 positions match TRBD1. Per germline, CDR1 MNHNY and CDR2 SVGAGI (reference sequence). V lost 1 base to trimming and J lost 6 bases; unmatched junction nucleotides: 9. The length of the CDR3 is 16 residues. CDR3 in DNA: TGTGCCAGCAGTTACTTAGGTCCGGACAGGGGTGATGGCTACACCTTC. This encodes CASSYLGPDRGDGYTF.

The V gene is TRBV6-6, the J gene TRBJ2-3, with D possibly matching TRBD1 (8 bases). CDR3 size: 16 residues. Germline V gives CDR1 MNHNY, CDR2 SVGAGI (reference sequence). Trimming stripped 7 bases from V and 0 bases from J, with 17 bases between. The CDR3 here is CASIWGGQESTDTQYF. The CDR3 DNA reads TGTGCCAGCATTTGGGGGGGACAGGAAAGCACAGATACGCAGTATTTT.

Comments on this clonotype: Sequence at one end of the junction differs from germline and may be a read error. The V gene is TRBV28, the J gene TRBJ2-1, with 9 bases fitting TRBD1. CDR3 size: 15 residues. CDR1 MDHEN and CDR2 SYDVKM come from the germline V gene. CDR3 region: CASRPGTGSYNEEFF. CDR3 DNA: TGTGCCAGCAGACCCGGGACAGGGTCTTACAATGAGGAGTTCTTC.